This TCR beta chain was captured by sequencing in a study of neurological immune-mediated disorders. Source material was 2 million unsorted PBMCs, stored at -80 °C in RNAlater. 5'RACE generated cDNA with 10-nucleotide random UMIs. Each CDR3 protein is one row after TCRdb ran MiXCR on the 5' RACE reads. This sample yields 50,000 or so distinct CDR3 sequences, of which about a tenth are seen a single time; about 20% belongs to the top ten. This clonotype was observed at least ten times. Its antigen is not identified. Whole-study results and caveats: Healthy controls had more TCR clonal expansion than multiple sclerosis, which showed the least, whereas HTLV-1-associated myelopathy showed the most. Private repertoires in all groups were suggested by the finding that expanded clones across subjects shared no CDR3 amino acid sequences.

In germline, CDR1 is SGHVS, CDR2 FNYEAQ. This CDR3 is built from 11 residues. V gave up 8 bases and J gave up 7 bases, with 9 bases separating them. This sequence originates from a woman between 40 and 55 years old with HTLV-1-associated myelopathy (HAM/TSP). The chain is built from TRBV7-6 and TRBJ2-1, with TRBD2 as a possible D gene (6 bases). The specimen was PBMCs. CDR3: CASGAGNEQFF. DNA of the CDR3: TGTGCCAGCGGGGCGGGAAATGAGCAGTTCTTC.